These T cell receptor beta chains were read from a single sample in a study of T-cell reconstitution after alpha-beta-depleted transplantation in children. In TCRdb, the PCR reads were re-called with MiXCR into one record per CDR3 protein. The sample consists of about 540,000 distinct CDR3 sequences, around 16% of them appearing once. Sequencing used PBMCs from the stem cell graft donor, obtained from the stem cell graft. The receptor source for this set is a human donor who donated a stem cell graft to a child with acute lymphoblastic leukemia. Both conserved end residues are part of each CDR3. The D gene is left open where the match is weak. Clone size is not always given. Where it is, it says once, few, many or a class for expanded clones.

V gene	D gene	J gene	clone size	CDR3 DNA	CDR3 protein
TRBV27	NA	TRBJ2-5	few	TGTGCCAGCAGTTTATCGGTAGGGCGAGAGACCCAGTACTTC	CASSLSVGRETQYF
TRBV7-9	NA	TRBJ2-7	many	TGTGCCAGCAGCTTCTCAGGCGGGGCCAAGTACTTC	CASSFSGGAKYF
TRBV7-9	TRBD1	TRBJ2-5	NA	TGTGCCTGCCGACAGGGTCCTGAGACCCAGTACTTC	CACRQGPETQYF
TRBV29-1	TRBD2	TRBJ2-5	NA	TGCAGCGTCCTAGCGGTCGGGACCCAAGAGACCCAGTACTTC	CSVLAVGTQETQYF
TRBV5-1	TRBD2	TRBJ2-5	many	TGCGCCAGCAGCTCGGGGGGACTAGCGGGACTAGAGACCCAGTACTTC	CASSSGGLAGLETQYF
TRBV20-1	NA	TRBJ2-7	few	TGCAGTGTACCCCAGAATGGCCCCAGCTCCTACGAGCAGTACTTC	CSVPQNGPSSYEQYF
TRBV3-1	NA	TRBJ1-2	few	TGTGCCAGCAGCCAAGGGGGAGTTAGCCACTATGGCTACACCTTC	CASSQGGVSHYGYTF
TRBV7-3	NA	TRBJ2-2	NA	TGTGCCAGCAGCTTAAGATCGATAAACACCGGGGAGCTGTTTTTT	CASSLRSINTGELFF
TRBV6-1	TRBD2	TRBJ2-7	few	TGTGCCAGCAGTGAAATTGTGGGAGGGCCTTACGAGCAGTACTTC	CASSEIVGGPYEQYF
TRBV20-1	TRBD1	TRBJ2-5	NA	TGCAGTGCTAGCCCTCCCGGGACAGGGGAAGAGACCCAGTACTTC	CSASPPGTGEETQYF
TRBV12-3/TRBV12-4	TRBD1	TRBJ2-5	once	TGTGCCAGCAGTCCCACCGGGACAGGGGTAGAGACCCAGTACTTC	CASSPTGTGVETQYF
TRBV7-9	NA	TRBJ1-2	few	TGTGCCAGCAGCTTGGTTCATGGGACCTATGGCTACACCTTC	CASSLVHGTYGYTF
TRBV29-1	NA	TRBJ2-2	few	TGCAGCGTTGAAGCGCCCGGGGAGCTGTTTTTT	CSVEAPGELFF
TRBV5-6	TRBD1	TRBJ1-2	NA	TGTGCCAGCAGCTTGGAGGGACAGACGTATGGCTACACCTTC	CASSLEGQTYGYTF
TRBV12-3/TRBV12-4	NA	TRBJ2-5	few	TGTGCCAGCAGTCCGGGGTCGCCGACCCAGTACTTC	CASSPGSPTQYF
TRBV27	NA	TRBJ2-7	NA	TGTGCCAGCAGCCAGGGGAAATCCTACGAGCAGTACTTC	CASSQGKSYEQYF
TRBV6-1	NA	TRBJ2-3	few	TGTGCCAGCAGCCCCCCTGGGGGGCGCACAGATACGCAGTATTTT	CASSPPGGRTDTQYF
TRBV5-1	TRBD1	TRBJ2-1	medium-sized	TGCGCCAGCGAGACAGGGAGTATGGACAATGAGCAGTTCTTC	CASETGSMDNEQFF
TRBV5-1	NA	TRBJ2-1	few	TGCGCCAGCAGAGGGGGTCCCTACAATGAGCAGTTCTTC	CASRGGPYNEQFF
TRBV20-1	NA	TRBJ1-4	few	TGCAGTGCTAGAGGGAGAGGGGTCGGCGAAAAACTGTTTTTT	CSARGRGVGEKLFF
TRBV5-1	NA	TRBJ2-1	few	TGCGCCAGCAGAGGGGAGATTCGATACGGTGAGCAGTTCTTC	CASRGEIRYGEQFF
TRBV19	NA	TRBJ2-2	NA	TGTGCCAGTAGTAAACAGCTCGCGAACACCGGGGAGCTGTTTTTT	CASSKQLANTGELFF
TRBV10-1	NA	TRBJ2-7	NA	TGCGCCAGCAGTAGCGGCCACCAGCCCACCTACGAGCAGTACTTC	CASSSGHQPTYEQYF
TRBV5-6	TRBD2	TRBJ2-7	NA	TGTGCCAGCAGTTATGGACTAGGGGCCTACGAGCAGTACTTC	CASSYGLGAYEQYF
TRBV7-2	NA	TRBJ2-1	few	TGTGCCAGCAGCTCACCCCACGACAACTACAATGAGCAGTTCTTC	CASSSPHDNYNEQFF
TRBV7-8	NA	TRBJ2-1	few	TGTGCCAGCAGCCCCGGGACAGCGGGTGATAGTGGTGAGCAGTTCTTC	CASSPGTAGDSGEQFF
TRBV5-1	NA	TRBJ2-2	NA	TGCGCCAGCAGCTCCAAGAACACCGGGGAGCTGTTTTTT	CASSSKNTGELFF
TRBV18	NA	TRBJ1-3	NA	TGTGCCAGCTCACCTCGGCAGGGGCAATACGGAAACACCATATATTTT	CASSPRQGQYGNTIYF